A single sample gave rise to the 10 T cell receptor beta chains below, sequenced in a study of blood T cell repertoires in COVID-19. This table comes from immunoSEQ multiplex PCR, and its TCRdb copy is limited to in-frame clones, with some not included. The sample yields over 300,000 clones, approximately 87% seen once. Sequencing used PBMCs or T cells enriched from blood (not recorded which). Receptors originate from a woman aged 25 to 39 with acute COVID-19.

The chain couples TRBV7-9 to TRBJ2-7, with 8 bases identical to TRBD1. This CDR3 spans 17 amino acids. V shed 6 bases and J 3 bases; nucleotides not matched to a gene: 16. The germline V gene encodes CDR1 SEHNR and CDR2 FQNEAQ (reference sequence). CDR3 sequence: CASRFTSLDRASYEQYF. The CDR3 bases are TGTGCCAGCAGATTTACGTCATTGGACAGGGCCAGCTACGAGCAGTACTTC.

The chain carries TRBV5-4 and TRBJ2-3; D possibly corresponds to TRBD1 (6 bases). Trimming shortened V by 4 bases and J by 0 bases, and 12 bases separated the two germline ends. The CDR3 totals 15 residues. CDR1 is SGHNT, CDR2 YYREEE, per germline (reference sequence). This CDR3 reads CASSRGGPSTDTQYF. The CDR3 DNA is TGTGCCAGCAGCCGAGGGGGACCTAGCACAGATACGCAGTATTTT.

The rearrangement joins TRBV18 to TRBJ2-5, with 7 bases identical to TRBD1. Germline CDR1 is KGHSH and CDR2 is LQKENI. This CDR3 has 14 amino acids. Germline trimming cut 1 base from V and 4 bases from J; bases unmatched to any gene: 3. The CDR3: CASSPRQGTETQYF. The CDR3 bases are TGTGCCAGCTCACCACGACAGGGTACAGAGACCCAGTACTTC. Drawing the rest from reference TRBV18 and TRBJ2-5, the complete variable domain is NAGVMQNPRHLVRRRGQEARLRCSPMKGHSHVYWYRQLPEEGLKFMVYLQKENIIDESGMPKERFSAEFPKEGPSILRIQQVVRGDSAAYFCASSPRQGTETQYFGPGTRLLVL.

The V and J genes are TRBV5-1 and TRBJ1-2; D gene unclear. The CDR3 has 16 amino acids. V lost 0 bases to trimming and J lost 2 bases, with 14 bases between them. CDR1 is SGHRS and CDR2 is YFSETQ in the germline V gene. CDR3 sequence (DNA): TGCGCCAGCAGCTTGGATTCAATCCGAGGAAACTATGGCTACACCTTC. Its protein is CASSLDSIRGNYGYTF.

The V gene is TRBV27, the J gene TRBJ1-5; D may be TRBD1 (6 bases). Trimming cost V 5 bases and J 4 bases, with 12 bases left between them. This CDR3 is 14 amino acids long. Per germline, CDR1 MNHEY and CDR2 SMNVEV (reference sequence). The CDR3 here is CASSRGTINQPQHF. CDR3 nucleotide sequence: TGTGCCAGCAGTCGAGGGACAATTAATCAGCCCCAGCATTTT.

The rearrangement links TRBV7-6 to TRBJ2-3; TRBD2 aligns across 12 bases. The germline V gene has CDR1 SGHVS and CDR2 FNYEAQ. J gave up 0 bases and V 2 bases, and 3 bases lay outside the gene matches. The CDR3 loop spans 17 amino acids. Written as DNA, the CDR3 is TGTGCCAGCAGCTTAAGGACTAGCGGGGCTAGCACAGATACGCAGTATTTT. Translation: CASSLRTSGASTDTQYF.

The V and J genes are TRBV12-3 or TRBV12-4 and TRBJ2-2; TRBD2 is a possible D gene (6 bases). Trimming cost V 7 bases and J 6 bases, with 12 bases left between them. CDR3 length: 13 residues. This CDR3 is CASNQRVAGELFF. The CDR3 DNA is TGTGCCAGCAATCAGCGGGTGGCCGGGGAGCTGTTTTTT.

The chain uses TRBV11-2 and TRBJ2-1; no firm D call. Trimming removed 2 bases from V and 1 base from J, with 21 bases in between. Germline V gene sequence: CDR1 SGHAT, CDR2 FQNNGV. CDR3 length equals 19 residues. The CDR3 spells CASSLLIGGGLSSYNEQFF. The DNA of the CDR3 is TGTGCCAGCAGCTTATTGATTGGCGGCGGCCTTTCATCCTACAATGAGCAGTTCTTC.

The genes are TRBV10-1 and TRBJ1-1; D gene unclear. There are 14 residues in the CDR3. Trimming cost V 2 bases and J 4 bases, with 11 bases left between them. Germline assignment: CDR1 WNHNN and CDR2 SYGVQD (reference sequence). In nucleotides, the CDR3 is TGCGCCAGCAGTGAGACCCCACGAGGCACTGAAGCTTTCTTT. Protein product: CASSETPRGTEAFF.

This clone has only one observation. For the CDR3, the DNA is TGTGCCAGCAGCGTGGGGGGGGCTTGGGACACTGAAGCTTTCTTT. Protein sequence: CASSVGGAWDTEAFF. The V gene is TRBV9, the J gene TRBJ1-1; TRBD1 might be the D (6 bases). Germline V lookup: CDR1 SGDLS, CDR2 YYNGEE. CDR3 length: 15 residues. Trimming shortened V by 2 bases and J by 3 bases, and 14 bases separated the two germline ends.